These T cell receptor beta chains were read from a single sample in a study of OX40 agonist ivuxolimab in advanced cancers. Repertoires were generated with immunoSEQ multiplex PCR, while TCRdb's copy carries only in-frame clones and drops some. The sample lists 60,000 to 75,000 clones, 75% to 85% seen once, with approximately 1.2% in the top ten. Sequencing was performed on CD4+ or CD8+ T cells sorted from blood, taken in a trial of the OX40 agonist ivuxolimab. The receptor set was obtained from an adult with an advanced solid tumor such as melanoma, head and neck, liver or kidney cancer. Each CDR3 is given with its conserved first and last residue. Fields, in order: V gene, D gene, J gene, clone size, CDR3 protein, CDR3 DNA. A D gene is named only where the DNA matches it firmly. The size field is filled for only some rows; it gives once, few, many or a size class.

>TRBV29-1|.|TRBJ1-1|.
CSADSYTEAFF
TGCAGCGCCGACAGCTACACTGAAGCTTTCTTT
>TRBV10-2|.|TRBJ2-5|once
CASGALGPQETQYF
TGCGCCAGCGGGGCCCTCGGCCCCCAAGAGACCCAGTACTTC
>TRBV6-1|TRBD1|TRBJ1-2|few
CASRQGAGGYTF
TGTGCCAGCAGACAGGGGGCGGGTGGCTACACCTTC
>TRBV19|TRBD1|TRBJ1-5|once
CASSGQGGGSNQPQHF
TGTGCCAGTAGTGGACAGGGGGGAGGAAGCAATCAGCCCCAGCATTTT
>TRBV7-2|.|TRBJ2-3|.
CASSAASTDTQYF
TGTGCCAGCTCCGCGGCTAGCACAGATACGCAGTATTTT
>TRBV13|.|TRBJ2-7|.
CASSLRSYEQYF
TGTGCCAGCAGCTTACGGTCCTACGAGCAGTACTTC
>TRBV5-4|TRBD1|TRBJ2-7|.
CASSSETGQIYEQYF
TGTGCCAGCAGCTCGGAAACGGGACAGATATACGAGCAGTACTTC
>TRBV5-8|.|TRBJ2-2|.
CASSRTWGNTGELFF
TGTGCCAGCAGCCGAACATGGGGGAACACCGGGGAGCTGTTTTTT
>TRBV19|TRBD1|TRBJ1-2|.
CASTTGQASRGYTF
TGTGCCAGTACTACGGGACAGGCAAGTCGTGGCTACACCTTC
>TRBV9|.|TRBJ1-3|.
CASSVETVSGNTIYF
TGTGCCAGCAGCGTTGAGACAGTGTCAGGAAACACCATATATTTT
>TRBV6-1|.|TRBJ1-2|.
CASSERNLDGYTF
TGTGCCAGCAGTGAAAGGAATCTTGATGGCTACACCTTC
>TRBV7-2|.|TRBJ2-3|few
CASSRQGGGTQYF
TGTGCCAGCAGCCGACAGGGCGGGGGTACGCAGTATTTT
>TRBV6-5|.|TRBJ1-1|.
CASSYAGTQAFF
TGTGCCAGCAGTTATGCAGGGACTCAAGCTTTCTTT
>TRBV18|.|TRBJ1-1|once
CASSLSEAVTEAFF
TGTGCCAGCTCACTCTCTGAGGCCGTCACTGAAGCTTTCTTT
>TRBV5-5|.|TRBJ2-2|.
CASSFFLNTGELFF
TGTGCCAGCAGCTTCTTCTTAAACACCGGGGAGCTGTTTTTT
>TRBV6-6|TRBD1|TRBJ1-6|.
CASSYPSTGADSPLHF
TGTGCCAGCAGTTACCCGTCGACAGGGGCTGATTCACCCCTCCACTTT
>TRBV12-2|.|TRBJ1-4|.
CASRLPRPPTNEKLFF
TGTGCAAGTCGCTTACCCCGACCCCCAACTAATGAAAAACTGTTTTTT
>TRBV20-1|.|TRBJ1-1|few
CSAAPGTEAFF
TGCAGTGCAGCACCAGGAACTGAAGCTTTCTTT
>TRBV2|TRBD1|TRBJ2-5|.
CASGLGTEETQYF
TGTGCCAGCGGATTAGGGACAGAAGAGACCCAGTACTTC
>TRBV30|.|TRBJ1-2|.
CAWSSLALCSF
TGTGCCTGGAGTAGTCTGGCCCTTTGTTCCTTC
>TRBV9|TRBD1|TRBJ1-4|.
CASSGRDSVNEKLFF
TGTGCCAGCAGCGGCCGGGACAGCGTTAATGAAAAACTGTTTTTT
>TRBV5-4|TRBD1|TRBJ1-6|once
CASGPNTGAVSSPLHF
TGTGCCAGCGGCCCTAACACAGGGGCCGTTAGTTCACCCCTCCACTTT
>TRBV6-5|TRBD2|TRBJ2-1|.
CATWTSVGNEQFF
TGTGCCACCTGGACTAGCGTAGGAAATGAGCAGTTCTTC
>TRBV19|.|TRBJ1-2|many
CASSIWSGDYGYTF
TGTGCCAGTAGTATATGGTCAGGGGACTATGGCTACACCTTC
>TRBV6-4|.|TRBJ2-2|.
CASSRENTGELFF
TGTGCCAGCAGTCGGGAAAACACCGGGGAGCTGTTTTTT
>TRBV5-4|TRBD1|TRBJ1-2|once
CASRRGQEGHGYTF
TGTGCCAGCAGACGCGGACAGGAGGGACATGGCTACACCTTC
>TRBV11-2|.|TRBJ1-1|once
CASSLTRLEAFF
TGTGCCAGCAGCTTAACCAGACTTGAAGCTTTCTTT
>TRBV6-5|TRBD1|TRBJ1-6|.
CASSLNRGLESPLHF
TGTGCCAGCAGCCTAAACAGGGGGCTGGAGTCACCCCTCCACTTT
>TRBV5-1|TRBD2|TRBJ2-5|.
CASSWTSGGQETQYF
TGCGCCAGCAGCTGGACTAGCGGAGGACAAGAGACCCAGTACTTC
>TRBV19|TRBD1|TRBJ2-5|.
CASSLRTGLQETQYF
TGTGCCAGTAGTCTCAGGACAGGTCTACAAGAGACCCAGTACTTC
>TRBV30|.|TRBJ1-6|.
CAWSEGGLNSPLHF
TGTGCCTGGAGTGAGGGGGGACTCAATTCACCCCTCCACTTT
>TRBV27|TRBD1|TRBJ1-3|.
CASSVTGGSGNTIYF
TGTGCCAGCAGCGTAACAGGGGGCTCTGGAAACACCATATATTTT
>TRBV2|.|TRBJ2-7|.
CASSGVGEQYF
TGTGCCAGCAGTGGAGTGGGCGAGCAGTACTTC
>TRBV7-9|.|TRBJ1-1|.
CASSSRDRAEAFF
TGTGCCAGCAGCTCCCGGGACCGGGCTGAAGCTTTCTTT
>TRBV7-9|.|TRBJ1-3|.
CASSLKRTAYSGNTIYF
TGTGCCAGCAGCTTAAAAAGGACAGCCTACTCTGGAAACACCATATATTTT
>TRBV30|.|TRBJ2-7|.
CAWSGRGGLHREQYF
TGTGCCTGGAGTGGACGAGGAGGACTGCATCGCGAGCAGTACTTC
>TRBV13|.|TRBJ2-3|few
CASSSMTRGDTQYF
TGTGCCAGCAGCTCGATGACCCGGGGAGATACGCAGTATTTT
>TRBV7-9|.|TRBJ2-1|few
CASRPGQLDEQFF
TGTGCCAGCAGACCAGGGCAGTTGGATGAGCAGTTCTTC
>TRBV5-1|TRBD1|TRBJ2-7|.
CASSLGQGTGEQYF
TGCGCCAGCAGCTTGGGACAGGGGACGGGGGAGCAGTACTTC
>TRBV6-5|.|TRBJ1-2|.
CASTNSASLYGYTF
TGTGCCAGCACTAATTCCGCCTCCCTCTATGGCTACACCTTC
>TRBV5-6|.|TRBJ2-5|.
CASSQGGGQETQYF
TGTGCCAGCAGTCAAGGGGGGGGACAAGAGACCCAGTACTTC
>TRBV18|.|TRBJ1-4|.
CASSSAARAEKLFF
TGTGCCAGCTCATCGGCCGCCAGGGCTGAAAAACTGTTTTTT
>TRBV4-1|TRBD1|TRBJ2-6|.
CASSQDPKRQGIGANVLTF
TGCGCCAGCAGCCAAGATCCCAAACGACAGGGGATTGGGGCCAACGTCCTGACTTTC